There are a few counts of the clone carrying this T cell receptor beta chain. The antigen is unknown. RNA was isolated and reverse transcribed to cDNA, the sequencing template. Clones were read by immunoSEQ multiplex PCR, and TCRdb kept only the in-frame ones, dropping some. The data show 150,000 to 250,000 clones, 50% to 60% seen once. This specimen belongs to a study of CD8+ T cells in alopecia areata. Study in general: Tofacitinib treatment spanned 6 to 18 months, with 6 months off drug afterward. Notes on the study in general: In patients, TCRs were shared less clearly than in mice, and HLA may possibly be involved.

The germline V gene encodes CDR1 LNHNV and CDR2 YYDKDF (reference sequence). The CDR3 is 13 amino acids. Trimming cost V 1 base and J 9 bases, with 12 bases left between them. Treatment described: oral pan-JAK inhibitor, 5-10 mg twice daily. Peripheral blood, together with lesional scalp punch biopsies, was collected from alopecia areata patients. It was from PBMCs that CD4+ and CD8+ T cells were sorted. The gene calls are TRBV15 and TRBJ2-5; D ambiguous. This clonotype was obtained from a human donor with alopecia areata. The sequences come from CD4+ T cells sorted from blood, collected at week 4, from a patient treated with tofacitinib. CDR3 residues: CATSRVAAGPQYF. Here the CDR3 DNA reads TGTGCCACCAGCAGAGTCGCCGCTGGGCCCCAGTACTTC.